These 22 T cell receptor beta chains originate from one sample sequenced in a study of neurological immune-mediated disorders (dated by TCRdb to about 2019). The time point label corresponds to: longitudinal time-point 3. The library relied on 5' RACE. Sequencing relied on an Illumina HiSeq 2500. TCRdb redid the processing of the public reads, applying fastp at Q25 and MiXCR, and retained in-frame beta chains. For every CDR3 protein sequence, its rows merge into one entry that carries the most common genes and DNA. For this sample the table gives roughly 45,000 distinct CDR3 sequences, of which approximately 13% were detected only once. The ten most abundant clones make up about an eighth of the sample. The specimen was PBMCs. All receptors come from a man in his thirties or forties in good health.

There are many counts of this clonotype. The chain carries TRBV18 and TRBJ2-5; D not certain. Trimming removed 2 bases from V and 4 bases from J, with 8 bases in between. There are 13 residues in the CDR3. Per germline, CDR1 KGHSH and CDR2 LQKENI. CDR3 residues: CASSPYPGETQYF. In DNA form, the CDR3 reads TGTGCCAGCTCACCATATCCCGGAGAGACCCAGTACTTC.

This clonotype occurred many times. The chain employs TRBV20-1 and TRBJ2-7, with a possible D match to TRBD2 (5 bases). Germline CDR1 and CDR2: DFQATT and SNEGSKA (reference sequence). Trimming shortened V by 3 bases and J by 11 bases, and 17 bases separated the two germline ends. The CDR3 runs 12 residues. The CDR3 loop reads CSASFARGGEYF. CDR3 nucleotide sequence: TGCAGTGCTAGTTTCGCGCGAGGAGGCGAGTACTTC.

This clonotype came up many times. The V call is TRBV7-9, the J call TRBJ2-7; 7 bases are a match to TRBD2. CDR1 and CDR2 from the germline V gene are SEHNR and FQNEAQ (reference sequence). The CDR3 covers 16 residues. V lost 1 base to trimming and J lost 2 bases; unmatched junction nucleotides: 8. Here the CDR3 reads CASSLVGAGATYEQYF. DNA of the CDR3: TGTGCCAGCAGCTTAGTGGGCGCGGGAGCGACCTACGAGCAGTACTTC.

This clonotype was found many times. Germline is not matched at one junction end, which may reflect a read error. V and J are TRBV12-3 or TRBV12-4 and TRBJ2-3, with 9 positions matching TRBD1. The CDR3 is 15 residues long. CDR3 protein: CASSIAGTGSDTQYF. CDR3 nucleotides: TGTGCCAGCAGTATAGCCGGGACAGGGTCAGATACGCAGTATTTT.

The table lists this clonotype with many counts. This rearrangement joins TRBV20-1 to TRBJ2-3, with TRBD2 identical over 9 bases. The CDR3 length is 12 residues. The germline CDR1 and CDR2 sequences are DFQATT and SNEGSKA (reference sequence). The V gene end was trimmed by 6 bases and the J gene end by 4 bases; junction bases not matched to a gene: 2. The DNA for the CDR3 is TGCAGTGCCCGACTAGCGGCAGATACGCAGTATTTT. Translating gives CSARLAADTQYF.

This clonotype was detected ten times or more. This chain connects TRBV20-1 to TRBJ1-5; a weak D match, TRBD1 (5 bases). Germline values: CDR1 DFQATT, CDR2 SNEGSKA (reference sequence). The CDR3 is 17 residues long. V was cut by 2 bases and J by 2 bases, with 19 bases left in between. The CDR3 reads CSARHPVSWGGNQPQHF. CDR3 nucleotides: TGCAGTGCTAGACACCCGGTCTCCTGGGGGGGCAATCAGCCCCAGCATTTT.

This clonotype was seen ten or more times. The gene calls are TRBV12-3 or TRBV12-4 and TRBJ2-7; no reliable D call. The CDR3 is made up of 14 amino acids. V was shortened by 6 bases and J by 5 bases, with 17 bases between the two germline ends. The CDR3 here is CASSSMGRPHEQYF. The CDR3 nucleotides read TGTGCCAGCAGCAGCATGGGCAGACCCCACGAGCAGTACTTC.

Comments on this clonotype: A much larger clone differs by one base, so this may be a read error. The J gene is TRBJ2-7, the V gene TRBV27; 10 bases match TRBD1. V shed 6 bases, J shed 3 bases, and the junction held 8 bases outside the gene matches. Germline lookup yields CDR1 MNHEY and CDR2 SMNVEV (reference sequence). This CDR3 has 15 residues. The CDR3 region is CASRGNGTGVYEQYF. CDR3 bases: TGTGCCAGCAGGGGGAACGGGACAGGGGTCTACGAGCAGTACTTC.

This chain joins TRBV4-1 and TRBJ2-2, with 9 positions matching TRBD2. Germline lookup yields CDR1 MGHRA and CDR2 YSYEKL. The CDR3 length is 16 residues. The V segment lost 0 bases and the J segment 6 bases; nucleotides outside the gene matches: 5. CDR3 nucleotides: TGCGCCAGCAGCCAAGATCCTAGCGGGACTTCCGGGGAGCTGTTTTTT. It codes for CASSQDPSGTSGELFF.

This chain joins TRBV20-1 and TRBJ2-7; D may be TRBD1 (6 bases). The CDR3 spans 13 residues. Deletions cut 1 base from V and 3 bases from J, with 10 bases between. CDR1 and CDR2 (germline): DFQATT, SNEGSKA (reference sequence). CDR3 nucleotides: TGCAGTGCTAGAGCAGCGACAGGCTACGAGCAGTACTTC. Translation gives CSARAATGYEQYF.

The table lists this clonotype with many counts. V is TRBV5-1 and J is TRBJ1-1, with D unclear. The CDR3 covers 14 residues. Germline assignment: CDR1 SGHRS and CDR2 YFSETQ. Trimming shortened V by 1 base and J by 0 bases, and 7 bases separated the two germline ends. The CDR3 spells CASSLLAVNTEAFF. The CDR3 DNA follows: TGCGCCAGCAGCTTGCTCGCAGTGAACACTGAAGCTTTCTTT.

This clonotype was detected many times. The chain carries TRBV20-1 and TRBJ2-3; D unclear. Germline-derived CDR1 and CDR2 are DFQATT and SNEGSKA (reference sequence). V lost 3 bases, J lost 1 base, and 5 bases lay in between. The CDR3 loop spans 12 amino acids. CDR3 in amino acids: CSASPGTDTQYF. CDR3 in DNA: TGCAGTGCTAGCCCAGGCACAGATACGCAGTATTTT.

This clonotype was seen ten or more times. The chain is built from TRBV18 and TRBJ2-2; 8 bases line up with TRBD1. In germline, CDR1 is KGHSH, CDR2 LQKENI. J gave up 5 bases and V 3 bases, and 8 bases lay outside the gene matches. This CDR3 has 16 amino acids. The CDR3 reads CASSPRQGKETGELFF. As DNA, the CDR3 is TGTGCCAGCTCACCGAGACAGGGGAAGGAAACCGGGGAGCTGTTTTTT.

This clonotype was observed at least ten times. The chain has TRBV7-2 and TRBJ2-6; D unclear. There are 16 residues in the CDR3. Between the trimmed V and J ends, which lost 1 base and 1 base, there was a span of 8 bases. The germline V gene has CDR1 SGHTA and CDR2 FQGNSA. The CDR3 reads CASSLGPGSGANVLTF. The CDR3 DNA follows: TGTGCCAGCAGCTTAGGGCCCGGGTCTGGGGCCAACGTCCTGACTTTC.

This clonotype has only a few counts. The chain combines TRBV29-1 with TRBJ1-4; TRBD1 matches 8 bases. V shed 0 bases and J 8 bases; nucleotides not matched to a gene: 8. The germline CDR1 and CDR2 sequences are SQVTM and ANQGSEA. The CDR3 spans 15 residues. DNA for the CDR3: TGCAGCGTTGAAGAAGTTGACAGGGGTATAGAAAAACTGTTTTTT. It yields the protein CSVEEVDRGIEKLFF.

Of note for this clonotype: An end of the junction does not agree with germline; a read error may underlie this. V and J are TRBV5-1 and TRBJ1-1; D gene unclear. This CDR3 has 14 residues. The V gene's germline CDR1 is SGHRS and CDR2 YFSETQ. The CDR3 reads CASSPSKSNTEAIF. The DNA for the CDR3 is TGCGCCAGTAGCCCATCTAAGTCAAACACTGAAGCTATCTTT.

In this sample, this clonotype turned up many times. This chain uses TRBV14 with TRBJ1-1; no clear D. Germline V gene sequence: CDR1 SGHDN, CDR2 FVKESK. The V gene lost 2 bases and the J gene lost 2 bases, with 15 bases spanning the gap. The CDR3 contains 16 residues. CDR3 in DNA: TGTGCCAGCAGCCAACTCCCGTTTTACCTTAACACTGAAGCTTTCTTT. Encoded protein: CASSQLPFYLNTEAFF.

This clonotype was counted at least ten times. The rearrangement uses TRBV15 and TRBJ2-3; D ambiguous. CDR1 and CDR2 (germline): LNHNV, YYDKDF (reference sequence). The germline V and J ends were trimmed by 0 bases and 2 bases, with 9 bases remaining between them. The CDR3 totals 15 residues. As DNA, the CDR3 is TGTGCCACCAGCAGAGATCTGACCTCCACAGATACGCAGTATTTT. Translation gives CATSRDLTSTDTQYF.

Many counts were recorded for this clonotype. The rearrangement links TRBV10-2 to TRBJ2-1; 11 bases fit TRBD1. The CDR3 spans 18 residues. Germline V gene data show CDR1 as WSHSY and CDR2 as SAAADI. The V and J ends lost 3 bases and 8 bases, in that order; junction bases with no gene match: 15. CDR3 amino acids: CASSDPLGQGGVDDEQFF. CDR3 nucleotide sequence: TGCGCCAGCAGTGATCCCCTGGGACAGGGGGGGGTAGACGATGAGCAGTTCTTC.

This clonotype was seen more than once but under ten times. This chain links TRBV2 with TRBJ1-1; D gene ambiguous. Germline V CDR1 and CDR2: SNHLY, FYNNEI. The CDR3 is 12 amino acids. Trimming pared 10 bases from V and 0 bases from J, leaving 9 bases between. In DNA, the CDR3 is TGTGCCATCGGACGGATGAACACTGAAGCTTTCTTT. Its translation is CAIGRMNTEAFF.

Many counts were recorded for this clonotype. This chain joins TRBV4-1 and TRBJ1-5, with TRBD1 matching over 7 bases. The CDR3 runs to 16 residues. From germline, CDR1 is MGHRA and CDR2 YSYEKL. Trimming cost V 0 bases and J 6 bases; bases outside gene matches: 8. CDR3 region: CASSQEGAGGGQPQHF. In DNA form, the CDR3 reads TGCGCCAGCAGCCAAGAGGGAGCAGGGGGAGGTCAGCCCCAGCATTTT.

This clonotype was picked up many times. The chain has TRBV7-2 and TRBJ2-1; TRBD2 matches at 10 bases. The CDR3 has 15 amino acids. The germline V gene encodes CDR1 SGHTA and CDR2 FQGNSA. The trim removed 5 bases at V and 9 bases at J, leaving 10 bases unmatched. CDR3 region: CASSPGLAAYAEQFF. CDR3 bases: TGTGCCAGCAGCCCAGGACTAGCGGCCTACGCTGAGCAGTTCTTC. The full variable domain, its missing parts supplied by reference TRBV7-2 and TRBJ2-1, is GAGVSQSPSNKVTEKGKDVELRCDPISGHTALYWYRQSLGQGLEFLIYFQGNSAPDKSGLPSDRFSAERTGGSVSTLTIQRTQQEDSAVYLCASSPGLAAYAEQFFGPGTRLTVL.